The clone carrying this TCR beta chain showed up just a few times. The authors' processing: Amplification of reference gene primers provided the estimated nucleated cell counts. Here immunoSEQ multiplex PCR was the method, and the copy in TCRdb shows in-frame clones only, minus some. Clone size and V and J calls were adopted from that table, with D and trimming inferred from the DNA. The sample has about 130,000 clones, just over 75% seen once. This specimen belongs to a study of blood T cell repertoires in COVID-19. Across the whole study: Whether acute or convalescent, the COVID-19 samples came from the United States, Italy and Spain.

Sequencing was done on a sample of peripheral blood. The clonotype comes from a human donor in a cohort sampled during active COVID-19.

The CDR3 region is CASSVPQGQSSYNSPLHF. The DNA of the CDR3 is TGTGCCAGCAGTGTCCCTCAGGGGCAGAGCTCCTATAATTCACCCCTCCACTTT. This chain joins TRBV2 and TRBJ1-6; possibly TRBD1 for D (6 bases). V was cut by 4 bases and J by 0 bases, with 16 bases left in between. Germline V gives CDR1 SNHLY, CDR2 FYNNEI. This CDR3 has 18 residues.